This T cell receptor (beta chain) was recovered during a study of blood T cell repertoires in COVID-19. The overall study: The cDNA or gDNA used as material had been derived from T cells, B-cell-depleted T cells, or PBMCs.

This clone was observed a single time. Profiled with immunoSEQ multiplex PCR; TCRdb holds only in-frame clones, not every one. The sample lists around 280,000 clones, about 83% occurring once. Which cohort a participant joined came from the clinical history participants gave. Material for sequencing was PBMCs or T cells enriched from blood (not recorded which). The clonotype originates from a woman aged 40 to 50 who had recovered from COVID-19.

The CDR3 here is CASSSRFSNQPQHF. DNA of the CDR3: TGTGCCAGCAGCTCACGGTTTAGCAATCAGCCCCAGCATTTT. The chain recombines TRBV13 with TRBJ1-5; D unclear. The V gene's germline CDR1 is PRHDT and CDR2 FYEKMQ (reference sequence). The CDR3 has 14 amino acids. V shed 4 bases and J shed 0 bases, with 7 bases lying between them.